This T cell receptor beta chain was obtained from a study of shared clonotypes between healthy human individuals. Repertoires were generated with immunoSEQ multiplex PCR, while TCRdb's copy carries only in-frame clones and drops some. The sample shows around 1.9 million clones, roughly 95% of them seen only once. Terminally differentiated effector memory CD45RA+ cells were left out of the naive CD8 fraction, which was CD45RO-negative and positively selected for CCR7. The CDR3 extends over 19 amino acids. Germline CDR1 and CDR2: SGHDN and FVKESK. V gave up 2 bases and J gave up 3 bases; unmatched junction bases: 9.

This TCR derives from a man younger than 30 in good health. Some clones in this sample may be carry-over from other donors' samples. Sample: naive CD8+ T cells from PBMCs. The chain uses TRBV14 and TRBJ2-6; 11 bases are a match to TRBD2. The CDR3 protein is CASSQSELAGGLGANVLTF. CDR3 nucleotides: TGTGCCAGCAGCCAAAGCGAGCTAGCGGGAGGACTTGGGGCCAACGTCCTGACTTTC.